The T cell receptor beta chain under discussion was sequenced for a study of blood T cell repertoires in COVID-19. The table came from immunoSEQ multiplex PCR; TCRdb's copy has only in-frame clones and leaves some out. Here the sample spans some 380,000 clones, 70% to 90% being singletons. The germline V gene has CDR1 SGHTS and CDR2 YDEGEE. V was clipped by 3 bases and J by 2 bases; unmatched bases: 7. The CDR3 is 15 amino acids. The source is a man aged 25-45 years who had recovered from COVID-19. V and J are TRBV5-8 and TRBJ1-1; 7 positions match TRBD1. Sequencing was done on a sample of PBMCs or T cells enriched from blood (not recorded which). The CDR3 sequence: CASSSFRDRNTEAFF. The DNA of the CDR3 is TGTGCCAGCAGCTCTTTCCGGGACAGAAACACTGAAGCTTTCTTT.